This TCR beta chain was sequenced during a study of T-cell memory formation after mild COVID-19. This clonotype showed up many times. Its antigen remains unidentified. Findings of the study overall: There were some responding clones in pre-infection memory, which suggested that cross-reactive memory had joined. Mainly in CM and EM were contracting CD4+ clones; CD8+ were in EMRA. Among clones peaking at day 37 in the second wave, SARS-CoV-2 specificity remained unconfirmed.

V lost 5 bases and J lost 8, with 19 bases in between. The CDR3 runs 15 residues. Using its own MiXCR run on the 5' RACE reads, TCRdb lists one record per CDR3 protein. The sample contains 410,000 or so distinct CDR3 sequences, 20% to 25% of which appear only once. The sequencing sample was made of PBMCs or a T cell subset sorted from them (not recorded which). The receptor's source is an adult woman who had mild COVID-19 (a few samples of this study predate the infection). Cell type and time point are not known. The gene calls are TRBV12-3 or TRBV12-4 and TRBJ2-4; no clear D. CDR3 nucleotides: TGTGCCAGCAGTCCCACGCACACCCCTCGGGACATTCAGTACTTC. Residues: CASSPTHTPRDIQYF.